A single sample gave rise to the 23 T cell receptor beta chains below, sequenced in a study of CD8 T cells in Susac syndrome. cDNA came from approximately 0.5 to 1 ug RNA primed by random hexamers. TCRdb itself ran the immunoSEQ multiplex PCR reads through MiXCR, one entry per CDR3 protein. The sample includes 200,000 to 300,000 distinct CDR3 sequences, roughly 95% of them seen just once. Sequenced input: CD4+ T cells from PBMCs. These receptors originate from a human donor with Susac syndrome.

The CDR3, as DNA: TGTGCCTGGAGGGGACTAGCGGGAGTCGTCCCGTTCTTC. Protein sequence: CAWRGLAGVVPFF. The chain recombines TRBV30 with TRBJ2-1, with TRBD2 identical over 14 bases. CDR3 length: 13 amino acids. The germline V gene has CDR1 GTSNPN and CDR2 SVGIG (reference sequence). J lost 15 bases, V lost 3 bases, and 7 bases had no gene match.

The chain uses TRBV15 and TRBJ2-3; D is uncertain. This CDR3 comprises 17 residues. Trimming removed 1 base from V and 2 bases from J, with 16 bases in between. The V gene's germline CDR1 is LNHNV and CDR2 YYDKDF (reference sequence). The CDR3 nucleotides read TGTGCCACCAGCAGAGTTAACAAAATTCTTTCCACAGATACGCAGTATTTT. Translation: CATSRVNKILSTDTQYF.

J is TRBJ2-5 and V is TRBV4-1; TRBD2 might be the D (6 bases). CDR3 length equals 16 residues. Looked up from germline, CDR1 is MGHRA and CDR2 is YSYEKL. V lost 0 bases to trimming and J lost 5 bases, with 16 bases between them. CDR3 protein: CASSQERQAGGETQYF. The CDR3 DNA sequence: TGCGCCAGCAGCCAAGAACGGCAAGCGGGCGGGGAGACCCAGTACTTC.

The chain employs TRBV7-9 and TRBJ1-4; 9 bases line up with TRBD1. The germline CDR1 and CDR2 sequences are SEHNR and FQNEAQ (reference sequence). Trimming took 5 bases from V and 8 from J; bases not matched to a gene: 9. CDR3 size: 15 residues. In DNA form, the CDR3 reads TGTGCCAGCAGCGCGAGCGGGACAGGGCCCGAAAAACTGTTTTTT. This codes for CASSASGTGPEKLFF. Drawing the rest from reference TRBV7-9 and TRBJ1-4, the complete variable domain is DTGVSQNPRHKITKRGQNVTFRCDPISEHNRLYWYRQTLGQGPEFLTYFQNEAQLEKSRLLSDRFSAERPKGSFSTLEIQRTEQGDSAMYLCASSASGTGPEKLFFGSGTQLSVL.

The chain has TRBV18 and TRBJ1-4, with a tentative D call TRBD1 (6 bases). This CDR3 has 13 amino acids. V lost 6 bases to trimming and J lost 6 bases, with 11 bases between them. Per germline, CDR1 KGHSH and CDR2 LQKENI. This CDR3 reads CASSRGLDEKLFF. In nucleotides, the CDR3 is TGTGCCAGCTCGCGGGGGCTGGATGAAAAACTGTTTTTT.

V and J are TRBV20-1 and TRBJ1-5; TRBD1 matches 7 bases. This CDR3 contains 17 residues. The J segment lost 2 bases and the V segment lost 6 bases, leaving 16 bases of the junction unmatched. CDR1 DFQATT and CDR2 SNEGSKA come from the germline V gene (reference sequence). CDR3 sequence: CSATSVTGANGNQPQHF. As DNA, the CDR3 is TGCAGTGCGACCTCGGTCACAGGGGCTAACGGCAATCAGCCCCAGCATTTT.

The chain is built from TRBV11-3 and TRBJ2-1; D not resolved. CDR1 is SGHNT, CDR2 YENEEA, per germline. Trimming stripped 5 bases from V and 8 bases from J, with 10 bases between. This CDR3 region has 12 residues. CDR3 DNA sequence: TGTGCCAGCAGCGCTGATCGGGATGAGCAGTTCTTC. Residues: CASSADRDEQFF.

The rearrangement uses TRBV7-8 and TRBJ1-1; D may be TRBD1 (6 bases). The CDR3 is 14 residues long. In germline, CDR1 is SGHVS, CDR2 FQNEAQ. The ends were cut back, 0 bases at V and 5 bases at J, with 10 bases in the middle. The DNA of the CDR3 is TGTGCCAGCAGCTTAGCCAGGGGTGAGACTGAAGCTTTCTTT. It yields the protein CASSLARGETEAFF.

V usage is TRBV20-1 and J usage is TRBJ1-1; 7 bases fit TRBD1. The trim removed 6 bases at V and 8 bases at J, leaving 9 bases unmatched. The CDR3 contains 12 residues. CDR1 is DFQATT, CDR2 SNEGSKA, per germline (reference sequence). CDR3 bases: TGCAGTGCCCGCACCGGGACAGCAGAAGCTTTCTTT. Amino acids: CSARTGTAEAFF.

CDR3 region: CASSPGPEIYEQYF. DNA of the CDR3: TGTGCCAGCTCACCCGGGCCGGAGATCTACGAGCAGTACTTC. This sequence joins TRBV18 and TRBJ2-7; D is ambiguous. CDR1 KGHSH and CDR2 LQKENI come from the germline V gene. The V end lost 3 bases, the J end lost 3 bases, and 12 bases lay between the germline ends. The CDR3 is 14 residues long.

The chain joins TRBV3-1 to TRBJ2-1; TRBD1 matches 7 bases. The J segment lost 8 bases and the V segment lost 0 bases, leaving 7 bases of the junction unmatched. Germline CDR1 reads LGHDT; CDR2 reads YNNKEL (reference sequence). The CDR3 has 15 residues. CDR3 DNA: TGTGCCAGCAGCCAAGATCTAGGGGGCGGCGATGAGCAGTTCTTC. Protein: CASSQDLGGGDEQFF.

The CDR3 DNA reads as TGTGCGTCAACTGGGTTTTCGTACGAGCAGTACTTC. Its translation: CASTGFSYEQYF. The rearrangement uses TRBV7-9 and TRBJ2-7; D remains ambiguous. This CDR3 comprises 12 residues. The germline V gene has CDR1 SEHNR and CDR2 FQNEAQ (reference sequence).

In its sample, this clonotype was seen once. J is TRBJ2-1 and V is TRBV3-1; a weak D match, TRBD1 (6 bases). With 0 bases removed from V and 6 bases from J, the gap between germline ends came to 15 bases. Looked up from germline, CDR1 is LGHDT and CDR2 is YNNKEL (reference sequence). The CDR3 runs 16 residues. The CDR3 DNA reads as TGTGCCAGCAGCCAAGAGGGGGCCCCACAGCTCAATGAGCAGTTCTTC. This codes for CASSQEGAPQLNEQFF.

The chain joins TRBV12-3 or TRBV12-4 to TRBJ2-1; tentatively, D is TRBD1 (7 bases). Trimming left V 5 bases short and J 3 bases short, with 14 bases between. The CDR3 is 15 residues long. The CDR3 reads CASSPGGTYYNEQFF. CDR3 nucleotide sequence: TGTGCCAGCAGTCCAGGGGGGACCTACTACAATGAGCAGTTCTTC.

In DNA, the CDR3 is TGTGCCAGCTCACCAATTGATCTAGCGGGATCGCGCGAGCAGTACTTC. This sequence encodes CASSPIDLAGSREQYF. The rearrangement links TRBV18 to TRBJ2-7, with 9 bases matching TRBD2. This CDR3 contains 16 residues. V gave up 2 bases and J gave up 6 bases; unmatched junction bases: 11. Germline V gene lookup returns CDR1 KGHSH and CDR2 LQKENI.

This chain connects TRBV5-1 to TRBJ2-4; 10 bases are shared with TRBD2. Unmatched junction bases numbered 4, after V lost 2 bases and J lost 5 bases. The germline V gene encodes CDR1 SGHRS and CDR2 YFSETQ. This CDR3 has 15 residues. This chain's CDR3 is CASSFLAGVENIQYF. CDR3 coding DNA: TGCGCCAGCAGCTTTCTAGCGGGAGTGGAAAACATTCAGTACTTC.

CDR3 sequence: CAWSGGPETYEQYF. The CDR3 region has the DNA TGTGCCTGGAGTGGGGGACCCGAGACCTACGAGCAGTACTTC. The V and J genes are TRBV30 and TRBJ2-7, with D possibly called TRBD1 or TRBD2 (5 bases each). The CDR3 has 14 amino acids. CDR1 GTSNPN and CDR2 SVGIG come from the germline V gene (reference sequence). Trimming cost V 1 base and J 2 bases, with 12 bases left between them. Full variable domain (remainder filled in from reference TRBV30 and TRBJ2-7): SQTIHQWPATLVQPVGSPLSLECTVEGTSNPNLYWYRQAAGRGLQLLFYSVGIGQISSEVPQNLSASRPQDRQFILSSKKLLLSDSGFYLCAWSGGPETYEQYFGPGTRLTVT.

V and J are TRBV19 and TRBJ1-2; 8 bases align to TRBD1. V lost 6 bases, J lost 4 bases, and 7 bases stayed unmatched. CDR1 and CDR2 (germline): LNHDA, SQIVND (reference sequence). The length of the CDR3 is 14 residues. CDR3 amino acids: CASSRDRSFYGYTF. CDR3 bases: TGTGCCAGTAGCCGGGACAGGAGCTTCTATGGCTACACCTTC.

V is TRBV5-4 and J is TRBJ2-7, with D perhaps matching TRBD2 (5 bases). The CDR3 sequence is 15 residues long. The germline CDR1 and CDR2 sequences are SGHNT and YYREEE (reference sequence). Trimming removed 1 base at V and 1 base at J, with 12 bases between. In DNA form, the CDR3 reads TGTGCCAGCAGCTTGATCGGGGATCGGTCCTACGAGCAGTACTTC. Its protein is CASSLIGDRSYEQYF. The full variable domain, in which reference TRBV5-4 and TRBJ2-7 provide the parts outside the CDR3, is ETGVTQSPTHLIKTRGQQVTLRCSSQSGHNTVSWYQQALGQGPQFIFQYYREEENGRGNFPPRFSGLQFPNYSSELNVNALELDDSALYLCASSLIGDRSYEQYFGPGTRLTVT.

This chain uses TRBV7-8 with TRBJ1-1, with D perhaps matching TRBD1 (6 bases). The CDR3 has 13 amino acids. Germline V gene sequence: CDR1 SGHVS, CDR2 FQNEAQ. Between the trimmed V and J ends, which lost 1 base and 11 bases, there was a span of 14 bases. The CDR3 loop is CASSLDPRGAAFF. In nucleotides, the CDR3 is TGTGCCAGCAGCTTAGACCCTCGGGGGGCGGCTTTCTTT.

The rearrangement joins TRBV5-6 to TRBJ1-2; D is perhaps TRBD1 (5 bases). V shed 0 bases and J shed 8 bases, with 17 bases lying between them. Germline V gene lookup returns CDR1 SGHDT and CDR2 YYEEEE. The length of the CDR3 is 15 residues. This CDR3 reads CASSLEHQGKGGYTF. CDR3 DNA sequence: TGTGCCAGCAGCTTGGAGCACCAGGGAAAAGGAGGCTACACCTTC.

The V gene is TRBV12-3 or TRBV12-4, the J gene TRBJ1-1; D is possibly TRBD1 (5 bases). CDR3 size: 11 residues. Trimming removed 7 bases at V and 5 bases at J, with 8 bases between. CDR3 region: CASKRGTEAFF. DNA of the CDR3: TGTGCCAGCAAGAGGGGAACTGAAGCTTTCTTT.

This chain links TRBV3-1 with TRBJ2-4, with D unresolved. With 0 bases removed from V and 5 bases from J, the gap between germline ends came to 8 bases. The CDR3 consists of 14 residues. Germline loops: CDR1 LGHDT, CDR2 YNNKEL (reference sequence). CDR3 sequence (DNA): TGTGCCAGCAGCCAAGATTGGCCTCAAAACATTCAGTACTTC. As protein: CASSQDWPQNIQYF. Drawing the rest from reference TRBV3-1 and TRBJ2-4, the complete variable domain is DTAVSQTPKYLVTQMGNDKSIKCEQNLGHDTMYWYKQDSKKFLKIMFSYNNKELIINETVPNRFSPKSPDKAHLNLHINSLELGDSAVYFCASSQDWPQNIQYFGAGTRLSVL.